The 15 T cell receptor beta chains reported below all come from one sample, sequenced in a study of T cell responses to AZD1222 COVID-19 vaccine. Libraries were prepared by immunoSEQ multiplex PCR; TCRdb keeps only in-frame clonotypes and omits some of them. The sample has some 280,000 clones, 90% to 95% seen once; the top ten hold roughly 0.5%. The sequencing here drew on peripheral blood, taken 28 days after the second AZD1222 dose. All receptors derive from an adult who received the AZD1222 COVID-19 vaccine.

The chain joins TRBV24-1 to TRBJ2-1; 7 bases match TRBD2. J lost 6 bases, V lost 9 bases, and 4 bases had no gene match. The CDR3 is 12 amino acids. Germline V gene sequence: CDR1 KGHDR, CDR2 SFDVKD. This CDR3 reads CATGDYLNEQFF. The CDR3 DNA follows: TGTGCCACCGGGGACTACCTCAATGAGCAGTTCTTC.

The V and J genes are TRBV5-1 and TRBJ2-3, with D perhaps TRBD1 (5 bases). CDR1 is SGHRS, CDR2 YFSETQ, per germline. The V gene lost 4 bases and the J gene lost 4 bases, with 19 bases spanning the gap. This CDR3 comprises 16 residues. CDR3 DNA sequence: TGCGCCAGCAGCCTAAAGACAGCAGTGGGGTCAGATACGCAGTATTTT. This gives the protein CASSLKTAVGSDTQYF.

The rearrangement uses TRBV15 and TRBJ2-7; TRBD2 matches at 8 bases. J lost 0 bases, V lost 3 bases, and 10 bases had no gene match. CDR3 length: 17 residues. Germline lookup yields CDR1 LNHNV and CDR2 YYDKDF (reference sequence). CDR3 residues: CATSRYGSGTSSYEQYF. In nucleotides, the CDR3 is TGTGCCACCAGCAGGTATGGTAGCGGGACGAGCTCCTACGAGCAGTACTTC.

This chain links TRBV2 with TRBJ1-2; possibly TRBD1 for D (5 bases). CDR3 length: 13 residues. Per germline, CDR1 SNHLY and CDR2 FYNNEI. V lost 4 bases to trimming and J lost 2 bases, with 8 bases between them. CDR3: CASSVDSNYGYTF. DNA for the CDR3: TGTGCCAGCAGTGTAGACAGCAACTATGGCTACACCTTC.

The J gene is TRBJ2-7, the V gene TRBV11-2; a weak D match, TRBD2 (5 bases). The CDR3 runs to 12 residues. In germline, CDR1 is SGHAT, CDR2 FQNNGV. V was cut by 3 bases and J by 2 bases, with 5 bases left in between. CDR3 residues: CASSFGTYEQYF. CDR3 bases: TGTGCCAGCAGCTTCGGGACCTACGAGCAGTACTTC.

The chain links TRBV5-1 to TRBJ2-1; 12 bases fit TRBD2. Germline V gene data show CDR1 as SGHRS and CDR2 as YFSETQ. V shed 5 bases, J shed 5 bases, and the junction held 5 bases outside the gene matches. The CDR3 is 15 amino acids. This chain's CDR3 is CASRSRLAGDNEQFF. Written as DNA, the CDR3 is TGCGCCAGCAGATCTCGACTAGCGGGAGACAATGAGCAGTTCTTC.

The chain links TRBV28 to TRBJ2-4; a possible D gene is TRBD1 (6 bases). The CDR3 runs 13 residues. Germline values: CDR1 MDHEN, CDR2 SYDVKM. The V and J ends lost 7 bases and 7 bases respectively, with 14 bases between them. Here the CDR3 reads CASNWGRGNIQYF. DNA of the CDR3: TGTGCCAGCAACTGGGGGCGCGGGAACATTCAGTACTTC.

This CDR3 reads CASSFSGSSDEQYF. The CDR3 DNA is TGTGCCAGCAGTTTCAGCGGGAGTAGCGACGAGCAGTACTTC. This chain joins TRBV28 and TRBJ2-7, with 8 bases identical to TRBD2. Unmatched junction bases numbered 6, after V lost 3 bases and J lost 5 bases. The length of the CDR3 is 14 residues. CDR1 and CDR2 from the germline V gene are MDHEN and SYDVKM.

This chain connects TRBV11-2 to TRBJ2-5; no definite D call. This CDR3 has 13 amino acids. Germline V gene data show CDR1 as SGHAT and CDR2 as FQNNGV. The V end was cut by 7 bases, the J end by 5 bases, with 14 bases between. The CDR3 spells CASTWVGAETQYF. The CDR3 nucleotides read TGTGCCAGCACCTGGGTGGGTGCGGAGACCCAGTACTTC.

This sequence joins TRBV2 and TRBJ1-4, with D hard to call. The germline gives CDR1 SNHLY, CDR2 FYNNEI. The CDR3 covers 12 residues. Between the trimmed V and J ends, which lost 6 bases and 8 bases, there was a span of 10 bases. The CDR3 DNA is TGTGCCAGCAGCCGAACGGCAGAAAAACTGTTTTTT. This translates into CASSRTAEKLFF.

The chain couples TRBV9 to TRBJ1-1; no firm D call. The germline CDR1 and CDR2 sequences are SGDLS and YYNGEE. This CDR3 spans 15 amino acids. Trimming pared 2 bases from V and 0 bases from J, leaving 11 bases between. Written as DNA, the CDR3 is TGTGCCAGCAGCGTCGGGAGCGTTATGAACACTGAAGCTTTCTTT. Its translation: CASSVGSVMNTEAFF.

This chain uses TRBV4-2 with TRBJ2-1; D gene uncertain. This CDR3 has 12 amino acids. Germline values: CDR1 LGHNA, CDR2 YNFKEQ. V shed 4 bases and J shed 8 bases, with 9 bases lying between them. The CDR3 DNA is TGTGCCAGCAGCCCGAAGTGGGATGAGCAGTTCTTC. It yields the protein CASSPKWDEQFF.

The gene calls are TRBV5-4 and TRBJ2-7, with 8 bases lining up with TRBD2. CDR3 length equals 15 residues. J gave up 2 bases and V 2 bases, and 6 bases lay outside the gene matches. CDR1 and CDR2 from the germline V gene are SGHNT and YYREEE (reference sequence). CDR3 loop: CASSLQAGATYEQYF. CDR3 bases: TGTGCCAGCAGCTTACAAGCGGGGGCGACCTACGAGCAGTACTTC.

The chain uses TRBV5-1 and TRBJ2-5; possible D gene TRBD2, 5 bases. Trimming took off 5 bases at V and 5 bases at J, with 22 bases between the two ends. The CDR3 sequence is 16 residues long. Germline CDR1 and CDR2: SGHRS and YFSETQ. The CDR3 region has the DNA TGCGCCAGCAGAGTAACCGGAGCGGCAAACCCGGAGACCCAGTACTTC. As protein: CASRVTGAANPETQYF.

The rearrangement links TRBV28 to TRBJ2-1; 11 bases agree with TRBD2. The CDR3 sequence is 15 residues long. Germline V gives CDR1 MDHEN, CDR2 SYDVKM. J was trimmed by 2 bases and V by 6 bases; bases with no gene match: 3. The DNA of the CDR3 is TGTGCCAGCAGATCTAGCGGGAGGACCTACAATGAGCAGTTCTTC. It yields the protein CASRSSGRTYNEQFF.